This T cell receptor beta chain derives from a study of Tregs in tolerant kidney transplant recipients (dated by TCRdb to 2018 to 2020). Study-wide context: Before combined kidney and bone marrow transplantation, this study identified donor-specific regulatory T cells using TCRbeta sequencing and then followed those same cells after transplant.

Comments on this clone: No antigen is known for it. Nothing much larger sits one base from this clone, and base qualities are not available.

Genomic DNA was extracted from sorted cells with the QIAGEN DNeasy Blood and Tissue Kit for TCRbeta CDR3 sequencing. High-throughput TCRbeta CDR3 sequencing was carried out commercially through immunoSEQ, with PCR amplification with bias correction and internal controls included. In the original analysis: Unique productive TCRbeta sequences were defined by CDR3 nucleotide sequence where primers matched, otherwise by CDR3 amino acid sequence with Vbeta and Jbeta genes. Sorting error was corrected by removing sequences shared between sorted populations at a frequency ratio of 2:1 or less, and the remaining shared sequences were assigned to the higher population. Sequences were defined as donor-reactive when expanded at least 5-fold in CFSE-low cells versus unstimulated cells and present at a frequency of at least 0.01% in CFSE-low cells. Jensen-Shannon divergence calculated on the top 100 TCRbeta sequences ranked by frequency was used to measure repertoire divergence. For samples with multiple sequencing runs, sorting error was corrected separately for each run before the runs were pooled. Imported from immuneACCESS, the table was reduced by TCRdb to in-frame sequences with V and J called. These copies leave out some clones; in studies compared against another copy, an unresolved V gene accounts for under half, and the cause of the remainder is not known. V, J and clone size are those of that table, while D and trimming were read from the DNA. This sample holds 50,000 or so clones; approximately 89% were observed only once. The ten largest clones add up to around 16% of the sample.

Related donors were used in the transplants with nonmyeloablative bone marrow transplantation, and mixed chimerism was transient in the human trials. Thawed PBMCs were FACS-sorted into unstimulated Tregs (CD4+CD25+CD127-), CD4+ non-Tregs (CD4+CD25-), CD4 cells and CD8 cells. The patients were a few recipients of combined kidney and bone marrow transplants from the ITN036ST trial, and samples were available only from these trial subjects. Healthy control blood was processed to PBMCs by Ficoll density gradient and cryopreserved, and patient PBMCs were collected before and after transplant. The germline V gene (reference sequence) provides CDR1 SEHNR and CDR2 FQNEAQ. Compared with germline, V lacks 4 bases and J lacks 4 bases; bases without a gene match: 12. From its cysteine to its phenylalanine, the CDR3 spans 17 amino acids. Only the CDR3 DNA stays, 51 bases, in frame from base 1. The study at large found these results: Donor-specific Treg expansion was found to exceed global Treg expansion in tolerant patients, suggesting antigen-driven rather than nonspecific expansion. Biological reproducibility was not directly addressed, though technical replication error appeared minimal. Because the PCR primers were changed over time for some patients, nucleotide-level comparison could not be performed across the samples from those patients. The most biologically relevant and donor-specific TCRbeta repertoire appeared to be identified by expanding Tregs with activated donor B cells. The study was constrained by small patient numbers, and validation of the findings is required in larger populations and under other immunosuppression protocols.

Source: CD8+ T cells from blood (PBMCs), taken 12 months after the transplant. This receptor chain uses TRBV7-9 and TRBJ1-5; 8 central nucleotides agree with TRBD1. The sequence derives from a human patient who received a combined kidney and bone marrow transplant. After a transplant, the donor of the graft may account for some T cells. The CDR3 reads CASSSTRTGPGNQPQHF. The DNA is as follows: TGTGCCAGCAGCTCTACGCGGACAGGGCCGGGTAATCAGCCCCAGCATTTT.